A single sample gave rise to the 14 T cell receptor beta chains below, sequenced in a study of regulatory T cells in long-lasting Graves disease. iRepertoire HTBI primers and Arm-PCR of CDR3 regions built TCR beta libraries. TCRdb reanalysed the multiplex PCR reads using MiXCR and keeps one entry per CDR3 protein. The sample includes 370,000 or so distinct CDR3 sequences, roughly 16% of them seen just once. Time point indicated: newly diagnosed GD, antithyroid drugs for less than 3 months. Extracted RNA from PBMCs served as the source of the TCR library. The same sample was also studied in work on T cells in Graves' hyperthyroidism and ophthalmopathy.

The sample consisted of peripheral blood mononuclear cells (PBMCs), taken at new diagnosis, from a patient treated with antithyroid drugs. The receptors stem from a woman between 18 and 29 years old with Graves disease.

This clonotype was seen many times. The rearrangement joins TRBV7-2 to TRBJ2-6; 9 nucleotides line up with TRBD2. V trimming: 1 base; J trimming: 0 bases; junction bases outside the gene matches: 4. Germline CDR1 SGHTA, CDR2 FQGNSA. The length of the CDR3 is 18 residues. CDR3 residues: CASSLGLAGPSGANVLTF. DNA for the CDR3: TGTGCCAGCAGCTTAGGGCTAGCGGGACCCTCTGGGGCCAACGTCCTGACTTTC.

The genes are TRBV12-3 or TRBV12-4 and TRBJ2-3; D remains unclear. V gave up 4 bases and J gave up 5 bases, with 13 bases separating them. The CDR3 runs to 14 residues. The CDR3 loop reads CASSYRTDRDTQYF. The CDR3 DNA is TGTGCCAGCAGTTATCGGACGGATAGAGATACGCAGTATTTT.

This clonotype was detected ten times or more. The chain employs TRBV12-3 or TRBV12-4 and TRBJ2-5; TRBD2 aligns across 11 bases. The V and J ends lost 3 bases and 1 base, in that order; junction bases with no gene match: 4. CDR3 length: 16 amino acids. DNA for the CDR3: TGTGCCAGCAGTTTCTTTAGCGGGGGGGCCCAAGAGACCCAGTACTTC. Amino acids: CASSFFSGGAQETQYF.

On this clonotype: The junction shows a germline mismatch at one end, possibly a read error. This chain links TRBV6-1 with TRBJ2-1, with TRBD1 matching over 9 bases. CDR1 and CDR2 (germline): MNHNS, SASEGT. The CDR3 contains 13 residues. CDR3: CASRRKDGTGWVF. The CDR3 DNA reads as TGTGCCAGCAGGCGAAAAGACGGGACAGGGTGGGTCTTC.

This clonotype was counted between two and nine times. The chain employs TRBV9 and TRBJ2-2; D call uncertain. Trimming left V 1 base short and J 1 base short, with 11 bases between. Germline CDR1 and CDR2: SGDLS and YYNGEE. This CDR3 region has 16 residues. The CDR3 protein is CASSVSPRGNTGELFF. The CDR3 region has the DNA TGTGCCAGCAGCGTATCTCCCCGAGGGAACACCGGGGAGCTGTTTTTT.

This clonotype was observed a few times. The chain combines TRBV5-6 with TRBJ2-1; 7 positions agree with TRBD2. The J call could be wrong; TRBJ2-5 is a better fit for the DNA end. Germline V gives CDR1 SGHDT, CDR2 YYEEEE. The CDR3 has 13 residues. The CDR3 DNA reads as TGTGCCAGCAGCTTGAGGGAGGGGGAGACCCAGTACTTC. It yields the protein CASSLREGETQYF.

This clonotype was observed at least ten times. CDR3 protein: CASSLVRRGNYEQYF. In DNA form, the CDR3 reads TGCGCCAGCAGCCTGGTTAGGAGGGGTAACTACGAGCAGTACTTC. The chain recombines TRBV5-1 with TRBJ2-7; TRBD2 might be the D (6 bases). Germline assignment: CDR1 SGHRS and CDR2 YFSETQ. CDR3 length equals 15 residues. Between the trimmed V and J ends, which lost 4 bases and 3 bases, there was a span of 17 bases.

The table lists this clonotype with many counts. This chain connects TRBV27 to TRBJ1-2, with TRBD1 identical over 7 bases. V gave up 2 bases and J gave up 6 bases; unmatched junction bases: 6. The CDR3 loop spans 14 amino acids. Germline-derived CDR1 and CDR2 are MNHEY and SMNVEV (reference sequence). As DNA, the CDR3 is TGTGCCAGCAGTTTAGCTGGGACAGCGGATGGCTACACCTTC. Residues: CASSLAGTADGYTF.

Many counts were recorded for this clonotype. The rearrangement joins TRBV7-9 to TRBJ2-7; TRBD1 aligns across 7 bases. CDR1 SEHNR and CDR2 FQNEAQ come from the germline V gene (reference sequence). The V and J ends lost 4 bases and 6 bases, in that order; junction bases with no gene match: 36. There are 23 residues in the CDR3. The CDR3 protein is CASSSGAVYQGEMVKQGFIEQYF. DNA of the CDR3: TGTGCCAGCAGCTCAGGTGCCGTTTACCAGGGGGAGATGGTTAAACAGGGGTTCATCGAGCAGTACTTC.

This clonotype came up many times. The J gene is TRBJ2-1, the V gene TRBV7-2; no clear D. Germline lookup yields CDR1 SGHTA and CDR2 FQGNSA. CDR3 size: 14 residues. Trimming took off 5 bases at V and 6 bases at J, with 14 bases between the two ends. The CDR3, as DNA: TGTGCCAGCAGCCGGCAATCGAGAAGCAATGAGCAGTTCTTC. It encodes CASSRQSRSNEQFF.

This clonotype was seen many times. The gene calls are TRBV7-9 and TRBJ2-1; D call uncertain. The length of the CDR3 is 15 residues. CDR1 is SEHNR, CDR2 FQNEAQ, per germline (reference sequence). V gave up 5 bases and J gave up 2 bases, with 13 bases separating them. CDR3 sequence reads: CASSPQDRAYNEQFF. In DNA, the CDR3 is TGTGCCAGCAGCCCTCAGGACCGGGCCTACAATGAGCAGTTCTTC. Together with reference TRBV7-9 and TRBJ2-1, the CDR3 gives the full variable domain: DTGVSQNPRHKITKRGQNVTFRCDPISEHNRLYWYRQTLGQGPEFLTYFQNEAQLEKSRLLSDRFSAERPKGSFSTLEIQRTEQGDSAMYLCASSPQDRAYNEQFFGPGTRLTVL.

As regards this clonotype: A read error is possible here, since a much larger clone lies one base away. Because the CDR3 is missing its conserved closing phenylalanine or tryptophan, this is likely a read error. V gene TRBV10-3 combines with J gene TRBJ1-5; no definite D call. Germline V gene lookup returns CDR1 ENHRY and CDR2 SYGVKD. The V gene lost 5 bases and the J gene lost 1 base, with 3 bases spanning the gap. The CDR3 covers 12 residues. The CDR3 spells CAISSSNQPQHC. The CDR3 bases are TGTGCCATCAGTTCAAGCAATCAGCCCCAGCATTGT.

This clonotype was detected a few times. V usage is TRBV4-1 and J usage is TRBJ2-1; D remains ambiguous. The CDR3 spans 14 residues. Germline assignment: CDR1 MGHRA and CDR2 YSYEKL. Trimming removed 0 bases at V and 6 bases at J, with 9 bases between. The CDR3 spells CASSQDRRPNEQFF. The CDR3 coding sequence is TGCGCCAGCAGCCAAGATAGGAGACCCAATGAGCAGTTCTTC.

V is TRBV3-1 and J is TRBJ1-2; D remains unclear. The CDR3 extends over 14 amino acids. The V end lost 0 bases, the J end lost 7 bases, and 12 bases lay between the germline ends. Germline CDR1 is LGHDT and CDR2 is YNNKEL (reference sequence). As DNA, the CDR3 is TGTGCCAGCAGCCAAGAGGGTTCCCGGGCTGGCTACACCTTC. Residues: CASSQEGSRAGYTF.